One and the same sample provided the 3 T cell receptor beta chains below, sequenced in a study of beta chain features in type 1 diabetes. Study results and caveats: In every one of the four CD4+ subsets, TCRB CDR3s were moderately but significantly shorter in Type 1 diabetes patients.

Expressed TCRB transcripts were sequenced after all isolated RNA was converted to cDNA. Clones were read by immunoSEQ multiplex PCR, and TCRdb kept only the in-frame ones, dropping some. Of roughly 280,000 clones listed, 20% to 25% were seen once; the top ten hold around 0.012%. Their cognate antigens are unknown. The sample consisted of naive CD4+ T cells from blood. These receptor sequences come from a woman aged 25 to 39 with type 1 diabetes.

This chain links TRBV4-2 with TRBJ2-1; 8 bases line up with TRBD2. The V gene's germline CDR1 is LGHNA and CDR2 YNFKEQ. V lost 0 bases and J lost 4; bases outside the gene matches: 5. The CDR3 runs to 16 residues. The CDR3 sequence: CASSQDAAGDYNEQFF. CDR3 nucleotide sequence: TGTGCCAGCAGCCAAGATGCAGCGGGGGATTACAATGAGCAGTTCTTC.

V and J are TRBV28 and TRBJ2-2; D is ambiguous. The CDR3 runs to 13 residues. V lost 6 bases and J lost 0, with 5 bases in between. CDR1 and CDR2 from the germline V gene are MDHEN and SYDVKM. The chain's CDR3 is CASSQTNTGELFF. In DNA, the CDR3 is TGTGCCAGCAGCCAGACGAACACCGGGGAGCTGTTTTTT. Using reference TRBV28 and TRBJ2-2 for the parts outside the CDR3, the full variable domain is DVKVTQSSRYLVKRTGEKVFLECVQDMDHENMFWYRQDPGLGLRLIYFSYDVKMKEKGDIPEGYSVSREKKERFSLILESASTNQTSMYLCASSQTNTGELFFGEGSRLTVL.

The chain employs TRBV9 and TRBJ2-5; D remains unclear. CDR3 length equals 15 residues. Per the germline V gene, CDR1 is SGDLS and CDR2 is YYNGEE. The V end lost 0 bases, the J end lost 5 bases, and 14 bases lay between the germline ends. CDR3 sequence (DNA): TGTGCCAGCAGCGTAGACCTGGCAGGTCTGGAGACCCAGTACTTC. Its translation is CASSVDLAGLETQYF.